Reported below is one T cell receptor beta chain. The antigen remains undetermined. The table came from immunoSEQ multiplex PCR; TCRdb's copy has only in-frame clones and leaves some out. Of approximately 69,000 clones in the sample, roughly 83% were seen once. The sample belongs to a study of OX40 agonist ivuxolimab in advanced cancers. Looking at the study overall: Among those enrolled, mean age was 60 years (range about 23 to 79) and 75% to 90% were male. One hepatocellular carcinoma and a couple of cutaneous melanoma patients partially responded.

Findings and caveats of the study: Specificity for antigen went undetermined in the expanded peripheral T cells.

This TCR was recovered from an adult with an advanced solid tumor such as melanoma, head and neck, liver or kidney cancer. The sequencing used CD4+ or CD8+ T cells sorted from blood, collected in a trial of the OX40 agonist ivuxolimab.

The CDR3 DNA follows: TGTGCCAGCAGCGCCAGACTAGCGGCCGGGGGAGAGACCCAGTACTTC. It encodes CASSARLAAGGETQYF. The V call is TRBV7-2, the J call TRBJ2-5; 9 bases line up with TRBD2. Germline V gene sequence: CDR1 SGHTA, CDR2 FQGNSA. V lost 5 bases to trimming and J lost 4 bases; unmatched junction nucleotides: 11. The CDR3 covers 16 residues.